Following are 17 T cell receptor beta chains from one sample sequenced in a study of regulatory T cells in long-lasting Graves disease. The sample's time point: persistent/refractory GD, antithyroid drugs over 5 years with positive TRAb. The authors made the TCR library using RNA they extracted from PBMCs. Both iRepertoire HTBI primers and Arm-PCR of CDR3 regions were used to build the TCR beta libraries. TCRdb analysed the multiplex PCR reads with MiXCR anew, one entry per CDR3 protein. This sample yields 350,000 to 450,000 distinct CDR3 sequences, of which 20% to 25% are seen a single time; 28% belongs to the top ten. The input for sequencing was peripheral blood mononuclear cells (PBMCs), taken when the disease was refractory, from a patient treated with antithyroid drugs. Every receptor here comes from a woman between 35 and 50 years old with Graves disease.

This clonotype was detected many times. The V call is TRBV28, the J call TRBJ1-2, with 8 nucleotides matching TRBD1. The CDR3 length is 15 residues. V shed 7 bases and J 4 bases; nucleotides not matched to a gene: 11. From germline, CDR1 is MDHEN and CDR2 SYDVKM. This CDR3 is CASTPDREWGYGYTF. CDR3 nucleotide sequence: TGTGCCAGCACCCCGGACAGGGAATGGGGCTATGGCTACACCTTC.

J is TRBJ2-5 and V is TRBV2; D is ambiguous. Germline V gene lookup returns CDR1 SNHLY and CDR2 FYNNEI. V was clipped by 3 bases and J by 1 base, with 15 bases between them. The CDR3 has 16 amino acids. The CDR3 loop is CASSELGLLLQETQYF. CDR3 nucleotide sequence: TGTGCCAGCAGTGAGCTAGGCCTCCTACTCCAAGAGACCCAGTACTTC.

This clonotype has ten or more counts. V usage is TRBV2 and J usage is TRBJ2-1; 9 nucleotides align to TRBD2. The CDR3 length is 13 residues. In germline, CDR1 is SNHLY, CDR2 FYNNEI. V lost 5 bases to trimming and J lost 9 bases; unmatched junction nucleotides: 5. The CDR3 DNA follows: TGTGCCAGCAGTACGCTAGCGGGAACTGAGCAGTTCTTC. Translated, it gives CASSTLAGTEQFF.

The chain is built from TRBV20-1 and TRBJ1-1, with 9 bases matching TRBD1. There are 17 residues in the CDR3. Germline V gene sequence: CDR1 DFQATT, CDR2 SNEGSKA (reference sequence). V dropped 3 bases and J dropped 5; count of bases not matched to a gene: 16. The DNA of the CDR3 is TGCAGTGCTAGTCCAGGAGACAGGGGGAAATATAATACTGAAGCTTTCTTT. It yields the protein CSASPGDRGKYNTEAFF.

This clonotype was counted many times. The chain joins TRBV28 to TRBJ2-7; D is possibly TRBD2 (6 bases). This CDR3 is built from 14 residues. Trimming took off 4 bases at V and 1 base at J, with 11 bases between the two ends. Germline CDR1 is MDHEN and CDR2 is SYDVKM. CDR3 nucleotides: TGTGCCAGCAGTTCCGGGACTGTTTCCTACGAGCAGTACTTC. It specifies CASSSGTVSYEQYF.

This clonotype was seen many times. The chain has TRBV29-1 and TRBJ1-1; no reliable D call. The V gene lost 7 bases and the J gene lost 0 bases, with 9 bases spanning the gap. The germline V gene encodes CDR1 SQVTM and CDR2 ANQGSEA. CDR3 length equals 12 residues. The CDR3 protein is CSAQAMNTEAFF. In DNA form, the CDR3 reads TGCAGCGCTCAGGCCATGAACACTGAAGCTTTCTTT.

This clonotype was found a few times. V usage is TRBV11-2 and J usage is TRBJ2-7; possibly TRBD1 or TRBD2 for D (5 bases each). Germline V gives CDR1 SGHAT, CDR2 FQNNGV. This CDR3 comprises 16 residues. V dropped 5 bases and J dropped 5 bases, with 22 bases sitting between them. The CDR3 loop reads CASSPHEGLRADEQYF. CDR3 in DNA: TGTGCCAGCAGCCCCCACGAGGGTCTCAGGGCCGACGAGCAGTACTTC.

Ten or more counts support this clonotype. This chain connects TRBV2 to TRBJ2-7; D tentatively fits TRBD1 or TRBD2 (5 bases each). From germline, CDR1 is SNHLY and CDR2 FYNNEI. There are 11 residues in the CDR3. The V end lost 11 bases, the J end lost 3 bases, and 11 bases lay between the germline ends. CDR3 in amino acids: CARGTNYEQYF. The CDR3 DNA sequence: TGTGCCCGAGGGACGAACTACGAGCAGTACTTC.

The chain combines TRBV20-1 with TRBJ1-1; perhaps TRBD1 as D (6 bases). Germline CDR1 and CDR2: DFQATT and SNEGSKA (reference sequence). V lost 4 bases and J lost 7, with 13 bases in between. This CDR3 has 12 amino acids. CDR3: CSAKPGVGEAFF. The CDR3 DNA follows: TGCAGTGCTAAGCCAGGGGTGGGTGAAGCTTTCTTT.

In this sample, this clonotype turned up many times. The chain carries TRBV28 and TRBJ1-1, with D tentatively TRBD1 (5 bases). The length of the CDR3 is 15 residues. Germline CDR1 and CDR2: MDHEN and SYDVKM. Trimming took off 3 bases at V and 6 bases at J, with 17 bases between the two ends. The CDR3 coding sequence is TGTGCCAGCAGTTTCTGGGGGGAACCAACGGCTGAAGCTTTCTTT. Translated: CASSFWGEPTAEAFF.

This clonotype was counted at least ten times. V and J are TRBV5-1 and TRBJ2-7, with D possibly being TRBD1 (6 bases). Germline V gives CDR1 SGHRS, CDR2 YFSETQ. V was pared by 2 bases and J by 3 bases, with 15 bases between. This CDR3 has 15 residues. CDR3 DNA sequence: TGCGCCAGCAGCTTACTGTCTGGACAGAGCTACGAGCAGTACTTC. It translates to CASSLLSGQSYEQYF. The full variable domain, rest sourced from reference TRBV5-1 and TRBJ2-7, is KAGVTQTPRYLIKTRGQQVTLSCSPISGHRSVSWYQQTPGQGLQFLFEYFSETQRNKGNFPGRFSGRQFSNSRSEMNVSTLELGDSALYLCASSLLSGQSYEQYFGPGTRLTVT.

The rearrangement joins TRBV11-2 to TRBJ2-7, with D tentatively TRBD1 or TRBD2 (5 bases each). The ends were cut back, 4 bases at V and 6 bases at J, with 16 bases in the middle. Germline V gene lookup returns CDR1 SGHAT and CDR2 FQNNGV. CDR3 size: 14 residues. The CDR3 sequence: CASSYGTSAFEQYF. In nucleotides, the CDR3 is TGTGCCAGCAGCTACGGGACCAGCGCTTTCGAGCAGTACTTC.

In its sample, this clonotype was seen many times. V and J are TRBV7-9 and TRBJ1-4, with D perhaps TRBD1 (5 bases). Looked up from germline, CDR1 is SEHNR and CDR2 is FQNEAQ (reference sequence). This CDR3 contains 16 residues. V gave up 0 bases and J gave up 4 bases, with 12 bases separating them. This chain's CDR3 is CASSLAPGRYNEKLFF. CDR3 sequence (DNA): TGTGCCAGCAGCTTAGCACCGGGACGGTATAATGAAAAACTGTTTTTT.

This chain links TRBV19 with TRBJ1-6; D is uncertain. Trimming took 3 bases from V and 8 from J, leaving 14 bases between them. Germline CDR1 is LNHDA and CDR2 is SQIVND (reference sequence). The CDR3 covers 15 residues. The CDR3 sequence: CASSILGRGDSPLHF. The CDR3 DNA follows: TGTGCCAGTAGTATTCTGGGCAGAGGTGATTCACCCCTCCACTTT. Together with reference TRBV19 and TRBJ1-6, the CDR3 gives the full variable domain: DGGITQSPKYLFRKEGQNVTLSCEQNLNHDAMYWYRQDPGQGLRLIYYSQIVNDFQKGDIAEGYSVSREKKESFPLTVTSAQKNPTAFYLCASSILGRGDSPLHFGNGTRLTVT.

The rearrangement joins TRBV7-8 to TRBJ2-7, with D maybe TRBD1 (5 bases). The ends were cut back, 5 bases at V and 2 bases at J, with 10 bases in the middle. The CDR3 length is 13 residues. Germline values: CDR1 SGHVS, CDR2 FQNEAQ. The CDR3 sequence is CASSDRLTYEQYF. As DNA, the CDR3 is TGTGCCAGCAGCGACAGACTGACCTACGAGCAGTACTTC.

This clonotype has more than one count but fewer than ten. This chain joins TRBV6-2 or TRBV6-3 and TRBJ2-5; no reliable D call. V shed 2 bases and J shed 5 bases, with 15 bases lying between them. The CDR3 contains 15 residues. From germline, CDR1 is MNHEY and CDR2 SVGEGT. CDR3: CASSYDFGRWETQYF. The CDR3, as DNA: TGTGCCAGCAGTTACGATTTCGGGCGGTGGGAGACCCAGTACTTC.

J is TRBJ2-4 and V is TRBV28; D not resolved. This CDR3 spans 14 amino acids. V lost 2 bases, J lost 6 bases, and 11 bases lay in between. Germline V gene data show CDR1 as MDHEN and CDR2 as SYDVKM. CDR3 loop: CASSLDRSGNIQYF. The CDR3 nucleotides read TGTGCCAGCAGTTTAGACCGGAGTGGAAACATTCAGTACTTC.